The 32 T cell receptor beta chains in this list originate from one sample, sequenced in a study of cytomegalovirus exposure and HLA in healthy donors. Primers: 60 Vbeta forward and 13 Jbeta reverse. Only in-frame clones appear in the TCRdb table, and some are missing; sequencing was by immunoSEQ multiplex PCR. Recorded for this sample: about 130,000 clones. Specimen: PBMCs. These receptors were collected from a man younger than 45 in good health and CMV-seronegative.

The chain links TRBV5-6 to TRBJ2-7; 7 positions agree with TRBD1. The CDR3 covers 14 residues. V shed 2 bases and J 2 bases; nucleotides not matched to a gene: 4. From germline, CDR1 is SGHDT and CDR2 YYEEEE. DNA for the CDR3: TGTGCCAGCAGCTTAGTGGACAGGACCTACGAGCAGTACTTC. Translation gives CASSLVDRTYEQYF. Variable domain in full (rest from reference TRBV5-6 and TRBJ2-7): DAGVTQSPTHLIKTRGQQVTLRCSPKSGHDTVSWYQQALGQGPQFIFQYYEEEERQRGNFPDRFSGHQFPNYSSELNVNALLLGDSALYLCASSLVDRTYEQYFGPGTRLTVT.

The chain joins TRBV5-6 to TRBJ1-6, with 8 bases that match TRBD1. The trim removed 4 bases at V and 11 bases at J, leaving 11 bases unmatched. Germline V lookup: CDR1 SGHDT, CDR2 YYEEEE. CDR3 length: 15 residues. The CDR3 spells CASSARQGWGTPLHF. The CDR3 bases are TGTGCCAGCAGCGCGAGACAGGGGTGGGGAACACCCCTCCACTTT.

The chain joins TRBV15 to TRBJ1-2, with D maybe TRBD1 (5 bases). This CDR3 is 14 amino acids long. Germline CDR1 is LNHNV and CDR2 is YYDKDF (reference sequence). Deletions cut 1 base from V and 7 bases from J, with 13 bases between. The CDR3: CATSRGTSSPGYTF. The CDR3 coding sequence is TGTGCCACCAGCAGAGGGACAAGCTCTCCTGGCTACACCTTC.

J is TRBJ2-2 and V is TRBV19; 9 nucleotides line up with TRBD2. The germline V gene has CDR1 LNHDA and CDR2 SQIVND (reference sequence). The CDR3 has 16 residues. V lost 3 bases, J lost 7 bases, and 9 bases stayed unmatched. The CDR3 bases are TGTGCCAGTAGTATTGTAGCGGGAGCTTGGAGCGGGGAGCTGTTTTTT. This sequence encodes CASSIVAGAWSGELFF.

V usage is TRBV6-1 and J usage is TRBJ2-7; 7 positions agree with TRBD2. With V trimmed by 1 base and J by 2 bases, 14 bases remained unmatched. There are 18 residues in the CDR3. Germline lookup yields CDR1 MNHNS and CDR2 SASEGT. The CDR3 protein is CASSEVGGGSFRPYEQYF. The CDR3 coding sequence is TGTGCCAGCAGTGAAGTGGGCGGCGGGAGTTTTCGCCCCTACGAGCAGTACTTC.

This chain connects TRBV19 to TRBJ1-1; possibly TRBD1 for D (6 bases). This CDR3 has 14 amino acids. V lost 6 bases, J lost 4 bases, and 15 bases lay in between. CDR1 is LNHDA, CDR2 SQIVND, per germline (reference sequence). For the CDR3, the DNA is TGTGCCAGTAGCCTACAGGGTCTTTCCACTGAAGCTTTCTTT. Translation: CASSLQGLSTEAFF.

The chain links TRBV5-4 to TRBJ1-2; perhaps TRBD1 as D (5 bases). The CDR3 has 14 amino acids. Germline V lookup: CDR1 SGHNT, CDR2 YYREEE (reference sequence). V was cut by 4 bases and J by 7 bases, with 17 bases left in between. The chain's CDR3 is CASSTGGPGSGYTF. In nucleotides, the CDR3 is TGTGCCAGCAGCACGGGGGGTCCCGGGAGTGGCTACACCTTC. Full variable domain (rest looked up from reference TRBV5-4 and TRBJ1-2): ETGVTQSPTHLIKTRGQQVTLRCSSQSGHNTVSWYQQALGQGPQFIFQYYREEENGRGNFPPRFSGLQFPNYSSELNVNALELDDSALYLCASSTGGPGSGYTFGSGTRLTVV.

The V call is TRBV28, the J call TRBJ2-2; 14 bases map to TRBD2. The CDR3 is 18 residues long. From germline, CDR1 is MDHEN and CDR2 SYDVKM. Trimming cost V 7 bases and J 1 base; bases outside gene matches: 8. The CDR3 DNA sequence: TGTGCCAGCACCTCACTTGGGACTAGCGGGAGGAACACCGGGGAGCTGTTTTTT. Translating it yields CASTSLGTSGRNTGELFF.

The rearrangement links TRBV4-1 to TRBJ2-1; 8 bases fit TRBD2. CDR3 length: 15 amino acids. Germline V gives CDR1 MGHRA, CDR2 YSYEKL. V gave up 1 base and J gave up 15 bases; unmatched junction bases: 14. The CDR3: CASSQASGSIRGRFF. The CDR3 nucleotides are TGCGCCAGCAGCCAAGCCAGCGGGAGTATTCGGGGTCGGTTCTTC.

This rearrangement joins TRBV7-8 to TRBJ1-1; TRBD1 matches at 7 bases. This CDR3 comprises 15 residues. V lost 5 bases and J lost 5; bases outside the gene matches: 11. The germline gives CDR1 SGHVS, CDR2 FQNEAQ. In nucleotides, the CDR3 is TGTGCCAGCAGCCACCTTGACAGGGTCGAAACTGAAGCTTTCTTT. Amino acid sequence: CASSHLDRVETEAFF.

V gene TRBV19 combines with J gene TRBJ2-7, with 7 bases that match TRBD1. CDR3 length equals 13 residues. With V trimmed by 10 bases and J by 0 bases, 6 bases remained unmatched. Germline loops: CDR1 LNHDA, CDR2 SQIVND (reference sequence). The CDR3 sequence is CATKGDSSYEQYF. In nucleotides, the CDR3 is TGTGCCACCAAGGGGGACAGCTCCTACGAGCAGTACTTC.

This chain uses TRBV19 with TRBJ2-2, with D unresolved. V lost 3 bases to trimming and J lost 6 bases, with 5 bases between them. The length of the CDR3 is 12 residues. Looked up from germline, CDR1 is LNHDA and CDR2 is SQIVND (reference sequence). The chain's CDR3 is CASSMRAGELFF. The CDR3 DNA follows: TGTGCCAGTAGTATGAGAGCCGGGGAGCTGTTTTTT. Based on the CDR3 plus reference TRBV19 and TRBJ2-2, the full variable domain is DGGITQSPKYLFRKEGQNVTLSCEQNLNHDAMYWYRQDPGQGLRLIYYSQIVNDFQKGDIAEGYSVSREKKESFPLTVTSAQKNPTAFYLCASSMRAGELFFGEGSRLTVL.

This chain uses TRBV5-1 with TRBJ2-5; 8 positions match TRBD1. Trimming cost V 0 bases and J 5 bases; bases outside gene matches: 6. The CDR3 sequence is 15 residues long. From germline, CDR1 is SGHRS and CDR2 YFSETQ. For the CDR3, the DNA is TGCGCCAGCAGCTTGGAGCCAGGGGGCGACGAGACCCAGTACTTC. It is translated as CASSLEPGGDETQYF.

This chain joins TRBV7-8 and TRBJ1-1; the match to TRBD1 covers 8 bases. Trimming at V came to 2 bases and at J to 1 base, leaving 9 bases not matched to a gene. CDR3 size: 17 residues. CDR1 is SGHVS, CDR2 FQNEAQ, per germline. The CDR3 DNA reads as TGTGCCAGCAGCTTACGGGACAGGCCCTCCGGGAACACTGAAGCTTTCTTT. It yields the protein CASSLRDRPSGNTEAFF.

V and J are TRBV23-1 and TRBJ1-1; 7 bases align to TRBD1. TRBV23-1 is an ORF, with its function uncertain. The J segment lost 4 bases and the V segment lost 2 bases, leaving 7 bases of the junction unmatched. The CDR3 spans 15 residues. The CDR3 coding sequence is TGCGCCAGCAGTCAAGAGGGTGCAGGGGGCACTGAAGCTTTCTTT. Translation gives CASSQEGAGGTEAFF.

The chain carries TRBV13 and TRBJ2-2, with 9 nucleotides matching TRBD2. V was clipped by 5 bases and J by 3 bases; unmatched bases: 10. This CDR3 has 17 amino acids. From germline, CDR1 is PRHDT and CDR2 FYEKMQ (reference sequence). For the CDR3, the DNA is TGTGCCAGCAGCGCCTCGACTAGCGGTCTTTACACCGGGGAGCTGTTTTTT. Encoded protein: CASSASTSGLYTGELFF.

The chain carries TRBV25-1 and TRBJ1-4, with D possibly TRBD1 on 6 matching bases. The CDR3 covers 15 residues. Trimming removed 2 bases at V and 7 bases at J, with 14 bases between. Germline CDR1 is MGHDK and CDR2 is SYGVNS. The CDR3: CASSETRGESEKLFF. The CDR3 DNA sequence: TGTGCCAGCAGTGAAACCAGGGGAGAGAGTGAAAAACTGTTTTTT. The full variable domain, rest sourced from reference TRBV25-1 and TRBJ1-4, is EADIYQTPRYLVIGTGKKITLECSQTMGHDKMYWYQQDPGMELHLIHYSYGVNSTEKGDLSSESTVSRIRTEHFPLTLESARPSHTSQYLCASSETRGESEKLFFGSGTQLSVL.

The rearrangement uses TRBV5-1 and TRBJ2-5, with D perhaps TRBD1 (6 bases). The J call is uncertain, as TRBJ2-7 better fits the DNA end. The germline V gene encodes CDR1 SGHRS and CDR2 YFSETQ. The CDR3 totals 16 residues. As DNA, the CDR3 is TGCGCCAGCAGCTTGGACAGGCCTCCGCAGGGGAACGAGCAGTACTTC. Its protein is CASSLDRPPQGNEQYF.

The gene calls are TRBV6-6 and TRBJ2-7, with 12 bases fitting TRBD2. Germline V gene lookup returns CDR1 MNHNY and CDR2 SVGAGI (reference sequence). The CDR3 is made up of 15 amino acids. V was pared by 6 bases and J by 2 bases, with 5 bases of the junction left unmatched. Written as DNA, the CDR3 is TGTGCCAGCAGCCACAGACTAGCGGGGGCCTACGAGCAGTACTTC. Translation gives CASSHRLAGAYEQYF.

The gene calls are TRBV6-1 and TRBJ2-3, with unresolved D. The CDR3 spans 14 residues. Germline CDR1 reads MNHNS; CDR2 reads SASEGT. V lost 6 bases and J lost 2, with 12 bases in between. For the CDR3, the DNA is TGTGCCAGCAGCCTCGGGTCTCCCACAGATACGCAGTATTTT. Translating gives CASSLGSPTDTQYF.

The genes are TRBV19 and TRBJ2-1, with TRBD2 as a possible D gene (5 bases). V was shortened by 3 bases and J by 5 bases, with 11 bases between the two germline ends. The CDR3 has 14 residues. Per germline, CDR1 LNHDA and CDR2 SQIVND (reference sequence). Written as DNA, the CDR3 is TGTGCCAGTAGTATCGTCGGGGAAAACAATGAGCAGTTCTTC. Its translation is CASSIVGENNEQFF.

The rearrangement joins TRBV7-7 to TRBJ2-7, with 9 bases matching TRBD1. Germline lookup yields CDR1 SSHAT and CDR2 FNYEAQ (reference sequence). The length of the CDR3 is 13 residues. Losses at the gene ends were 4 bases for V and 5 bases for J; bases not matched to a gene: 3. CDR3 bases: TGTGCCAGCAGCTCCGACAGGGGGGACGAGCAGTACTTC. Its translation: CASSSDRGDEQYF.

The chain has TRBV9 and TRBJ2-1, with 10 bases aligning to TRBD2. With 3 bases clipped from V and 4 bases from J, the junction kept 10 bases outside the gene matches. Per the germline V gene, CDR1 is SGDLS and CDR2 is YYNGEE. CDR3 size: 17 residues. The CDR3 DNA follows: TGTGCCAGCAGCGCGAAGCCGAGCGGGAGGGTATACAATGAGCAGTTCTTC. Protein sequence: CASSAKPSGRVYNEQFF.

The chain carries TRBV28 and TRBJ1-5, with D possibly being TRBD1 (6 bases). This CDR3 has 16 amino acids. Germline V lookup: CDR1 MDHEN, CDR2 SYDVKM. With 5 bases removed from V and 2 bases from J, the gap between germline ends came to 16 bases. In DNA, the CDR3 is TGTGCCAGCAGTAACAAGGGGGTGCGGGGCAATCAGCCCCAGCATTTT. It codes for CASSNKGVRGNQPQHF.

The rearrangement links TRBV7-9 to TRBJ2-1; 11 bases fit TRBD2. V dropped 1 base and J dropped 9; count of bases not matched to a gene: 11. The V gene's germline CDR1 is SEHNR and CDR2 FQNEAQ (reference sequence). CDR3 size: 17 residues. CDR3 nucleotide sequence: TGTGCCAGCAGCTTAGGTCTAGCGGGAGGCTTTGAGGGTGAGCAGTTCTTC. Translated, it gives CASSLGLAGGFEGEQFF.

This chain connects TRBV7-3 to TRBJ2-7, with D unresolved. CDR1 is SGHTA and CDR2 is FQGTGA in the germline V gene. Trimming shortened V by 5 bases and J by 5 bases, and 22 bases separated the two germline ends. There are 16 residues in the CDR3. The CDR3 nucleotides are TGTGCCAGCAGCCGCCGAGGCAGCCCTCTGGCCCACGAGCAGTACTTC. Amino acid sequence: CASSRRGSPLAHEQYF.

This chain joins TRBV18 and TRBJ2-2, with 8 positions matching TRBD1. The junction had 9 bases not matched to a gene; V was cut back by 5 bases and J by 7 bases. CDR3 length: 15 residues. The germline gives CDR1 KGHSH, CDR2 LQKENI. The DNA for the CDR3 is TGTGCCAGCTCAAAGACAGGGGATCGTGGCGGGGAGCTGTTTTTT. Encoded protein: CASSKTGDRGGELFF.

V and J are TRBV4-3 and TRBJ2-7, with a possible D match to TRBD2 (6 bases). The CDR3 has 14 residues. The ends were cut back, 1 base at V and 4 bases at J, with 11 bases in the middle. The germline V gene encodes CDR1 LGHNA and CDR2 YSLEER. In DNA, the CDR3 is TGCGCCAGCAGCCAAGGGGGGGTTTTGTACGAGCAGTACTTC. Protein product: CASSQGGVLYEQYF.

The J gene is TRBJ1-6, the V gene TRBV30; 9 bases align to TRBD1. The CDR3 has 15 amino acids. Per the germline V gene, CDR1 is GTSNPN and CDR2 is SVGIG (reference sequence). The V and J ends lost 7 bases and 5 bases, in that order; junction bases with no gene match: 9. CDR3 region: CAYSGTGINNSPLHF. DNA of the CDR3: TGTGCCTACTCCGGGACAGGGATAAATAATTCACCCCTCCACTTT.

This chain links TRBV6-1 with TRBJ2-5; 11 bases fit TRBD1. The closer fit of TRBJ2-7 to the DNA end suggests the J call may be wrong. The germline gives CDR1 MNHNS, CDR2 SASEGT. The CDR3 runs 15 residues. Here the CDR3 reads CASTQGQGANNEQYF. The CDR3 nucleotides read TGTGCCAGCACTCAAGGACAGGGGGCTAACAACGAGCAGTACTTC.

The chain links TRBV7-9 to TRBJ2-1; 9 bases map to TRBD2. CDR3 length: 15 amino acids. Germline values: CDR1 SEHNR, CDR2 FQNEAQ (reference sequence). V lost 8 bases, J lost 4 bases, and 9 bases stayed unmatched. The CDR3 here is CASLGAGGEYNEQFF. As DNA, the CDR3 is TGTGCCAGCTTGGGGGCGGGAGGGGAATACAATGAGCAGTTCTTC.

The chain combines TRBV7-2 with TRBJ2-5, with D possibly being TRBD1 (5 bases). In germline, CDR1 is SGHTA, CDR2 FQGNSA. V was cut by 5 bases and J by 5 bases, with 12 bases left in between. CDR3 length equals 13 residues. CDR3 protein: CASSNQGAETQYF. The CDR3, as DNA: TGTGCCAGCAGCAACCAGGGTGCCGAGACCCAGTACTTC.